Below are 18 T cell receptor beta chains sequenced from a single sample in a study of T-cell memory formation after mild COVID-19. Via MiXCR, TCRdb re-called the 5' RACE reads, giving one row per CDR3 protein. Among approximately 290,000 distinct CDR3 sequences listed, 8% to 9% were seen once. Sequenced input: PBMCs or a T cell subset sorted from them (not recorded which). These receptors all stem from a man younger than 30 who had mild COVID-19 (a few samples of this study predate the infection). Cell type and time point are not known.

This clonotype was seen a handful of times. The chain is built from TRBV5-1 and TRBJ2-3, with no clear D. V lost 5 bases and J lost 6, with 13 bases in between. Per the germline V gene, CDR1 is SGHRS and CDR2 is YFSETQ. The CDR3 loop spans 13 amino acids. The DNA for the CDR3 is TGCGCCAGCAGGGGCCCCCCGCTGGATACGCAGTATTTT. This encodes CASRGPPLDTQYF.

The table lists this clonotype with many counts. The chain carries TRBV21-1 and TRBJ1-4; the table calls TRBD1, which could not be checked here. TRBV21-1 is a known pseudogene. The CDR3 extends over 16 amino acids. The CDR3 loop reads CASSTPRTASDEKLFF. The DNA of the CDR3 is TGTGCCAGCAGCACTCCCCGGACAGCTTCGGATGAAAAACTGTTTTTT.

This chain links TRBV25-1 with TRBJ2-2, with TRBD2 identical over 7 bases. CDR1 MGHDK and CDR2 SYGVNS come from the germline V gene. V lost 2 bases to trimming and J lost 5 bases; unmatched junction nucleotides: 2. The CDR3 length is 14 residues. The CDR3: CASSEGTMTGELFF. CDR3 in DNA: TGTGCCAGCAGTGAAGGGACTATGACCGGGGAGCTGTTTTTT.

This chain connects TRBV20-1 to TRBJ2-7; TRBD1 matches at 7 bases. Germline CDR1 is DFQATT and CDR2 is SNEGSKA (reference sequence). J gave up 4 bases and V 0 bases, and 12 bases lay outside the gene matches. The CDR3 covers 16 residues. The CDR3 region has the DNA TGCAGTGCTAGAGATCACAGGGGAAGAAGTCCGTACGAGCAGTACGTC. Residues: CSARDHRGRSPYEQYV.

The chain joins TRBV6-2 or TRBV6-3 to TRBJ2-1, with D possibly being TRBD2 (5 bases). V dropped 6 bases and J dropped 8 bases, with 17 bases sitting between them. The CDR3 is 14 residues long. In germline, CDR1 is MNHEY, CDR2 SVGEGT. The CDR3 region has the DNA TGTGCCAGCAGCTACCTCCGGGGTGTCGATGAGCAGTTCTTC. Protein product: CASSYLRGVDEQFF.

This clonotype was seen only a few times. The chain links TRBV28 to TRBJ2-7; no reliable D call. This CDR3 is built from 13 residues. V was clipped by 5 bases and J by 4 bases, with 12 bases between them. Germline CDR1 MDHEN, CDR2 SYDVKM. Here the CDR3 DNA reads TGTGCCAGCAGTGAAGGCCTGGGGTACGAGCAGTACTTC. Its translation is CASSEGLGYEQYF.

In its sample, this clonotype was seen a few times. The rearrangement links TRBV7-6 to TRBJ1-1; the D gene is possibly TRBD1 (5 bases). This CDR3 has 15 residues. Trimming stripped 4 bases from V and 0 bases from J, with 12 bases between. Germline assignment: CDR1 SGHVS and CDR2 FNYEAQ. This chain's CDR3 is CASSSFGTVNTEAFF. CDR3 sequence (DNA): TGTGCCAGCAGCTCCTTCGGGACGGTGAACACTGAAGCTTTCTTT.

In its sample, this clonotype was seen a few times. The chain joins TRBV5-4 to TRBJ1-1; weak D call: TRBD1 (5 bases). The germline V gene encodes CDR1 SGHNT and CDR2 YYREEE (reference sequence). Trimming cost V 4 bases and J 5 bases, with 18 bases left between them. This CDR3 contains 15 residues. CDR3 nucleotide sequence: TGTGCCAGCAGCACCCCACAGGATGGGAGTACTGAAGCTTTCTTT. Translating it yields CASSTPQDGSTEAFF.

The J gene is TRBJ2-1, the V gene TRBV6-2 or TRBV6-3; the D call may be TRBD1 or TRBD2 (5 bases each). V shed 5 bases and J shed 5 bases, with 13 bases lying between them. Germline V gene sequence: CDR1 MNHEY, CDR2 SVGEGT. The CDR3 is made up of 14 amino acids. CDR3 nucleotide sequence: TGTGCCAGCAGTACCGTCGGGGCCCACAATGAGCAGTTCTTC. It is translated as CASSTVGAHNEQFF.

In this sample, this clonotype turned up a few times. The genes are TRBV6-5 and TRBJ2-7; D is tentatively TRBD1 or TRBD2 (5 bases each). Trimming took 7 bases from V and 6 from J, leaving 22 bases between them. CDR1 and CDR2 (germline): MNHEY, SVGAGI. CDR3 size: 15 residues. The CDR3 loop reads CASTRWGKGEGEQYF. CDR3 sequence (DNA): TGTGCCAGCACCCGATGGGGGAAGGGAGAGGGCGAGCAGTACTTC.

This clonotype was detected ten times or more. The CDR3 DNA follows: TGTGCCAGCATGCCATGGGGTGAGAACACCGGGGAGCTGTTTTTT. As protein: CASMPWGENTGELFF. The chain uses TRBV6-5 and TRBJ2-2; D not resolved. V was pared by 7 bases and J by 1 base, with 13 bases between. Looked up from germline, CDR1 is MNHEY and CDR2 is SVGAGI. The CDR3 consists of 15 residues.

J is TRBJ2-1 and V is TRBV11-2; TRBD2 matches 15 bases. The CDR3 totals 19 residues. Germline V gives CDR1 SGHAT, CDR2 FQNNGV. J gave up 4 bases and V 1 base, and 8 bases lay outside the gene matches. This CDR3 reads CASSLASLGLAGGYNEQFF. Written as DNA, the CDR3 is TGTGCCAGCAGCTTAGCCTCCCTAGGACTAGCGGGGGGGTACAATGAGCAGTTCTTC. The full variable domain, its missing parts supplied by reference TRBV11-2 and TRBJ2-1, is EAGVAQSPRYKIIEKRQSVAFWCNPISGHATLYWYQQILGQGPKLLIQFQNNGVVDDSQLPKDRFSAERLKGVDSTLKIQPAKLEDSAVYLCASSLASLGLAGGYNEQFFGPGTRLTVL.

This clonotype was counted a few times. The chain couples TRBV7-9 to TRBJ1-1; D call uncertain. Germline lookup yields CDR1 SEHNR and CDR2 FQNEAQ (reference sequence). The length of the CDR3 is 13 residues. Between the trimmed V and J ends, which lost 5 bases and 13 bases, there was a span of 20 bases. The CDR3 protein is CASSGPSRPRDFF. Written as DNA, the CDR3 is TGTGCCAGCAGCGGACCGTCGCGGCCTCGAGATTTCTTT.

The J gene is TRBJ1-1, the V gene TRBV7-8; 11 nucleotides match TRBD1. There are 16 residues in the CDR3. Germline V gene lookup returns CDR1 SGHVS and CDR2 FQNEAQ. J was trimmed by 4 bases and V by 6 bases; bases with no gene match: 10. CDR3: CASREMTGTGGTEAFF. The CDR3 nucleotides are TGTGCCAGCAGGGAAATGACCGGGACAGGGGGCACTGAAGCTTTCTTT.

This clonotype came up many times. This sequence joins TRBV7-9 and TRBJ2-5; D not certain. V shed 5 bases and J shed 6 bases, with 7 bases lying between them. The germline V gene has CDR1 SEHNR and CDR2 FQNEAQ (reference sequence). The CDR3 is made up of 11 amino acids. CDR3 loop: CASSQSQTQYF. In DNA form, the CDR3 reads TGTGCCAGCAGCCAAAGCCAGACCCAGTACTTC.

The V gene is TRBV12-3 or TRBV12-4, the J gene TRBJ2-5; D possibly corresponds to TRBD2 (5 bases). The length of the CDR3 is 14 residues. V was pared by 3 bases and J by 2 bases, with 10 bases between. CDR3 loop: CASSLPRTQETQYF. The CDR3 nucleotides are TGTGCCAGCAGTTTGCCCCGGACTCAAGAGACCCAGTACTTC.

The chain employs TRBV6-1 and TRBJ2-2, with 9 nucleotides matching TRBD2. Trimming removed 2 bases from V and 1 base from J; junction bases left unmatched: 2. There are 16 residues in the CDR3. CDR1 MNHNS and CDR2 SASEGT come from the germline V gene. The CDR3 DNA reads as TGTGCCAGCAGTGAACGAGCGGGGGGGAACACCGGGGAGCTGTTTTTT. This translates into CASSERAGGNTGELFF.

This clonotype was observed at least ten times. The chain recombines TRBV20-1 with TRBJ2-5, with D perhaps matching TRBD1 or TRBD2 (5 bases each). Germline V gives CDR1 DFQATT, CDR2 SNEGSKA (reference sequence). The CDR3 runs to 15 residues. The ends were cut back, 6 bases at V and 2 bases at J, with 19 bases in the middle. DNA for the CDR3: TGCAGTGCACGCAAACCCGGGGCTCGACAAGAGACCCAGTACTTC. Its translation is CSARKPGARQETQYF.